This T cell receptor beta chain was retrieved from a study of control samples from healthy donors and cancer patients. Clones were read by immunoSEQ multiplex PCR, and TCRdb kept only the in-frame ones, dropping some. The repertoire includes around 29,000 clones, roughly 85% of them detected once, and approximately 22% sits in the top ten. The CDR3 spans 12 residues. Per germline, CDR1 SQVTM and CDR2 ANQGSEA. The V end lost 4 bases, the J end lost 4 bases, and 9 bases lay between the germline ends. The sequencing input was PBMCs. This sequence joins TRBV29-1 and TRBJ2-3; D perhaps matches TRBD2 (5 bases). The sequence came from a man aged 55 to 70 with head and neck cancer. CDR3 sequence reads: CSVARESDTQYF. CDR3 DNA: TGCAGCGTTGCGAGGGAGTCAGATACGCAGTATTTT.